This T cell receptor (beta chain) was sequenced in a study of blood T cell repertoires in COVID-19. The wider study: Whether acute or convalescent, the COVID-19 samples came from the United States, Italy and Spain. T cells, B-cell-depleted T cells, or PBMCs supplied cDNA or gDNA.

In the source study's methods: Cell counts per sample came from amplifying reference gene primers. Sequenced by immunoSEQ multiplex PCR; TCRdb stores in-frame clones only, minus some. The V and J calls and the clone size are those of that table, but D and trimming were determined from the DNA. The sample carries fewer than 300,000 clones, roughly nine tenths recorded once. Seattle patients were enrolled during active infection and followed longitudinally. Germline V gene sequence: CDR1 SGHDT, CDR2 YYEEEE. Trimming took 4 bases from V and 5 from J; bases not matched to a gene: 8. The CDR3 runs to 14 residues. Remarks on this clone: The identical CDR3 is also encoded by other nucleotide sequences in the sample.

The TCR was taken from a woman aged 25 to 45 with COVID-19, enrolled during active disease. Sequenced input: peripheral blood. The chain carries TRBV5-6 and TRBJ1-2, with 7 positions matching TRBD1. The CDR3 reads CASSLRDRGYGYTF. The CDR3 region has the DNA TGTGCCAGCAGCCTCCGGGACAGAGGGTATGGCTACACCTTC.